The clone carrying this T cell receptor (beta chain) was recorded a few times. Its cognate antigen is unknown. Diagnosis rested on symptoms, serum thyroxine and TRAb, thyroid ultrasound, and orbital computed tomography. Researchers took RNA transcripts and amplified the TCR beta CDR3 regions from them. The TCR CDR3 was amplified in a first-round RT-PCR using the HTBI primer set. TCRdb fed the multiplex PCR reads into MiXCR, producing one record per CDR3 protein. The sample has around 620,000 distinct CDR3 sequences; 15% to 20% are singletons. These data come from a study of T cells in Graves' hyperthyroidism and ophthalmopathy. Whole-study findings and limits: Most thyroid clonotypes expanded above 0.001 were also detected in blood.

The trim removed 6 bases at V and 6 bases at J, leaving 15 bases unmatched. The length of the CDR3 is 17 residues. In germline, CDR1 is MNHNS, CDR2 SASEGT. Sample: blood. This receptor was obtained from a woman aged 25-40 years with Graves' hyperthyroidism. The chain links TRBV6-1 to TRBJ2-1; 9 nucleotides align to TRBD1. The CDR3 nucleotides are TGTGCCAGCAGAAACCTCCCCGGGACAGGGAGTTTCAATGAGCAGTTCTTC. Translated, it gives CASRNLPGTGSFNEQFF.